What follows are 8 T cell receptor beta chains derived from one specimen sequenced in a study of blood T cell repertoires in COVID-19. The protocol was immunoSEQ multiplex PCR, while the TCRdb copy is restricted to in-frame clones and leaves out a portion. The profile shows roughly 65,000 clones, 75% to 90% of them singletons. Sequencing was carried out using peripheral blood. The receptor source for this set is a woman older than 75 with active or convalescent COVID-19.

This clone was seen more than once but under ten times. The genes are TRBV15 and TRBJ2-6; D remains unclear. The CDR3 contains 16 residues. Germline V gives CDR1 LNHNV, CDR2 YYDKDF (reference sequence). V gave up 3 bases and J gave up 1 base, with 10 bases separating them. The CDR3 here is CATSSVFSSGANVLTF. The DNA for the CDR3 is TGTGCCACCAGCAGCGTTTTTAGTTCTGGGGCCAACGTCCTGACTTTC.

The chain carries TRBV11-2 and TRBJ1-1; TRBD1 matches 9 bases. Germline CDR1 is SGHAT and CDR2 is FQNNGV. The CDR3 spans 14 residues. The ends lost 0 bases at V and 8 bases at J; junction bases unmatched: 4. CDR3 residues: CASSLDGTGTEAFF. CDR3 nucleotides: TGTGCCAGCAGCTTAGACGGGACAGGGACCGAAGCTTTCTTT.

The chain has TRBV2 and TRBJ1-4; 8 nucleotides line up with TRBD1. This CDR3 is built from 15 residues. Germline V lookup: CDR1 SNHLY, CDR2 FYNNEI. V shed 1 base, J shed 10 bases, and the junction held 8 bases outside the gene matches. Written as DNA, the CDR3 is TGTGCCAGCAGTGAAGTTAGGACAGGGTTCGGAAAACTGTTTTTT. It yields the protein CASSEVRTGFGKLFF.

In this sample, this clone turned up a few times. The rearrangement uses TRBV19 and TRBJ1-5; 9 bases agree with TRBD1. This CDR3 comprises 15 residues. Per the germline V gene, CDR1 is LNHDA and CDR2 is SQIVND (reference sequence). V lost 5 bases and J lost 6; bases outside the gene matches: 8. In DNA form, the CDR3 reads TGTGCCAGTAGTCCCATCACAGGGGGCAGTCAGCCCCAGCATTTT. This sequence encodes CASSPITGGSQPQHF.

The rearrangement joins TRBV11-2 to TRBJ2-5; no clear D gene. This CDR3 is built from 13 residues. Trimming left V 3 bases short and J 1 base short, with 6 bases between. Germline values: CDR1 SGHAT, CDR2 FQNNGV. CDR3 sequence reads: CASSFGSQETQYF. The CDR3 DNA follows: TGTGCCAGCAGCTTTGGCAGCCAAGAGACCCAGTACTTC.

This chain uses TRBV7-9 with TRBJ2-7; D remains unclear. V lost 6 bases and J lost 0, with 9 bases in between. In germline, CDR1 is SEHNR, CDR2 FQNEAQ (reference sequence). The CDR3 loop spans 13 amino acids. The CDR3 spells CASRKPPSYEQYF. The CDR3, as DNA: TGTGCCAGCAGGAAGCCCCCCTCCTACGAGCAGTACTTC.

The chain combines TRBV30 with TRBJ1-6, with a possible D match to TRBD1 (5 bases). CDR1 and CDR2 from the germline V gene are GTSNPN and SVGIG (reference sequence). V shed 2 bases and J shed 8 bases, with 10 bases lying between them. The CDR3 covers 13 residues. The CDR3 loop is CAWSWQGDSPLHF. CDR3 DNA: TGTGCCTGGAGTTGGCAGGGCGATTCACCCCTCCACTTT.

This chain joins TRBV6-6 and TRBJ1-1, with D possibly TRBD1 on 5 matching bases. Germline values: CDR1 MNHNY, CDR2 SVGAGI (reference sequence). The CDR3 consists of 15 residues. V lost 0 bases and J 2 bases, leaving 10 bases between the germline ends. In DNA form, the CDR3 reads TGTGCCAGCAGTTACTCGAATAGGGGAAACACTGAAGCTTTCTTT. Translation: CASSYSNRGNTEAFF.